This TCR beta chain was documented in a study of blood T cell repertoires in COVID-19. Per the study methods: Cell counts per sample came from amplifying reference gene primers. Produced via immunoSEQ multiplex PCR; TCRdb's table is partial and in-frame only. V and J calls and clone size are copied from that table; D and trimming were computed from the DNA. The repertoire includes more than 300,000 clones, 85% to 90% of them detected once, and roughly a tenth sits in the top ten. This study enrolled people aged 18 to 89 from about 24 US geographic areas. Recovery among Cohort 3 donors was established by two negative PCRs, clearance, or symptom resolution. V shed 10 bases and J 7 bases; nucleotides not matched to a gene: 8. This CDR3 has 12 residues. CDR1 and CDR2 from the germline V gene are MNHEY and SVGAGI.

The chain has TRBV6-5 and TRBJ1-2, with 8 bases that match TRBD1. The receptor was derived from a young woman who had recovered from COVID-19. What was sequenced was PBMCs or T cells enriched from blood (not recorded which). The CDR3 reads CATRQGISGYTF. The CDR3 region has the DNA TGTGCCACCCGACAGGGGATCTCTGGCTACACCTTC.